This T cell receptor (beta chain) derives from a study of T cells in Graves' hyperthyroidism and ophthalmopathy. Per the germline V gene, CDR1 is SGHTA and CDR2 is FQGTGA. Trimming shortened V by 5 bases and J by 8 bases, and 13 bases separated the two germline ends. The CDR3 sequence is 13 residues long. This clonotype was observed at least ten times. RNA transcripts served as the template for amplifying TCR beta CDR3 regions. First-round RT-PCR of the TCR CDR3 relied on the HTBI primer set. TCRdb processed the multiplex PCR reads anew with MiXCR; each CDR3 protein has one entry. Of over 250,000 distinct CDR3 sequences listed, approximately 21% are singletons. The cohort's ophthalmopathy patients, a group with duration under 3 months, had a Clinical Activity Score of at least 3 and a NOSPECS grade of at least 4. Each 10 ml fresh peripheral blood draw supplied the PBMCs.

This TCR derives from a man under 40 with Graves' ophthalmopathy. The chain uses TRBV7-3 and TRBJ2-1; D possibly corresponds to TRBD2 (6 bases). Sequencing was done on a sample of blood. CDR3 in DNA: TGTGCCAGCAGCCCGACTAGTTCCCATGAGCAGTTCTTC. Residues: CASSPTSSHEQFF. Full variable domain (rest looked up from reference TRBV7-3 and TRBJ2-1): GAGVSQTPSNKVTEKGKYVELRCDPISGHTALYWYRQSLGQGPEFLIYFQGTGAADDSGLPNDRFFAVRPEGSVSTLKIQRTERGDSAVYLCASSPTSSHEQFFGPGTRLTVL.